This T cell receptor (beta chain) is drawn from a study of T cell responses to AZD1222 COVID-19 vaccine. Points from the study as a whole: The repertoires were collected only after the peak T cell response. Clonal diversity was possibly underestimated; the donors were predominantly white British and more often female.

V was trimmed by 5 bases and J by 4 bases, leaving 15 bases between them. The CDR3 totals 14 residues. Looked up from germline, CDR1 is LNHDA and CDR2 is SQIVND (reference sequence). A note on this clone: Its antigen is not known.

Researchers grouped second doses given at about 4 or about 12 weeks into one pool. This table comes from immunoSEQ multiplex PCR, and its TCRdb copy is limited to in-frame clones, with some not included. The top ten hold 0.55% of the sample, which has some 250,000 clones, 90% to 95% seen once. Specimen: peripheral blood, collected 28 days after the second AZD1222 dose. The V call is TRBV19, the J call TRBJ2-7; D ambiguous. The sequence derives from an adult who received the AZD1222 COVID-19 vaccine. The DNA of the CDR3 is TGTGCCAGTAGTCCAGGTATTTATGCATACGAGCAGTACTTC. Translated, it gives CASSPGIYAYEQYF.